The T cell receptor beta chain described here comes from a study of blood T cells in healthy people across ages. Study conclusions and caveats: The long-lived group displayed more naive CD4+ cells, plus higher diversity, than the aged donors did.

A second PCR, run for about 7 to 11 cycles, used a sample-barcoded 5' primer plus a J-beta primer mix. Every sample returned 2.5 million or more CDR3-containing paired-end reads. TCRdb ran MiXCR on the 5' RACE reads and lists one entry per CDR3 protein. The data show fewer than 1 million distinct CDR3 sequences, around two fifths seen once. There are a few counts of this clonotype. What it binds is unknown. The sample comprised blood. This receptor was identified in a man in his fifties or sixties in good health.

CDR3 protein: CASSQDHRGTGETQYF. The CDR3 DNA follows: TGCGCCAGCAGCCAAGATCACCGGGGCACTGGGGAGACCCAGTACTTC. The chain couples TRBV4-3 to TRBJ2-5, with D perhaps assigned TRBD1 or TRBD2 (5 bases each). V was shortened by 0 bases and J by 5 bases, with 16 bases between the two germline ends. Looked up from germline, CDR1 is LGHNA and CDR2 is YSLEER. The CDR3 covers 16 residues.